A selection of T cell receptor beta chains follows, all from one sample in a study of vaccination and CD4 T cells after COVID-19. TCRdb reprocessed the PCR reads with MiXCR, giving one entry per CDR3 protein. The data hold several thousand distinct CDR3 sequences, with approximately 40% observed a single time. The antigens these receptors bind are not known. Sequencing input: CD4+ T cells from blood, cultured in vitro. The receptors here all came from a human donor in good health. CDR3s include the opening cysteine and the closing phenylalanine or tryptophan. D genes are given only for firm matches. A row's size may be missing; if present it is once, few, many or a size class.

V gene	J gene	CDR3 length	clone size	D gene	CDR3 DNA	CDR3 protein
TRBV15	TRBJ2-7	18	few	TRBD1	TGTGCCACCAGCAGCGCCCTAAAGGGGGGACAGGGGTGGTACGAGCAGTACTTC	CATSSALKGGQGWYEQYF
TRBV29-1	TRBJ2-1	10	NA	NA	TGCAGCGTTTGGGACAATGAGCAGTTCTTC	CSVWDNEQFF
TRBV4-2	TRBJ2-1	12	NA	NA	TGTGCCAGCAGCCAACAGGTTCATGAGCAGTTCTTC	CASSQQVHEQFF
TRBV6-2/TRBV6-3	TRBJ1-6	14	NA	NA	TGTGCCAGCAGGAAAACAGCTGATAATTCACCCCTCCACTTT	CASRKTADNSPLHF
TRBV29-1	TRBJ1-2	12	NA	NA	TGCAGCGTTACGGGGACCCACTATGGCTACACCTTC	CSVTGTHYGYTF
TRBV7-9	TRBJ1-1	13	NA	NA	TGTGCCAGCAGCTTATCGTCCGGCACTGAAGCTTTCTTT	CASSLSSGTEAFF
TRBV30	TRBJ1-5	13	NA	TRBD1	TGTGCCTGGAGCGGACAGGGGAATCAGCCCCAGCATTTT	CAWSGQGNQPQHF
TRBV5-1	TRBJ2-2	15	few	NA	TGCGCCAGCAGTTTGGAGGGGGCTAGGACCGGGGAGCTGTTTTTT	CASSLEGARTGELFF
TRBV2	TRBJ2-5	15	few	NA	TGTGCCAGCAGTGAAGCGGGAGAAGTTCGGGAGACCCAGTACTTC	CASSEAGEVRETQYF
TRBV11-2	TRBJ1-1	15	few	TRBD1	TGTGCCAGCAGCTCCGGACAGGGACTGAACACTGAAGCTTTCTTT	CASSSGQGLNTEAFF
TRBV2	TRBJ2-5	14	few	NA	TGTGCCAGCAGGATGGGGCAGATCCAAGAGACCCAGTACTTC	CASRMGQIQETQYF
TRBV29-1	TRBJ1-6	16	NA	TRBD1	TGCAGCCCACCGACAGGGCTCACTTGTTTAATTTCACCCCTCCACTTT	CSPPTGLTCLISPLHF
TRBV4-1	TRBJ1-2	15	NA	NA	TGCGCCAGCAGCCAAGAAAGAGTCTTGCGGGGGGGATTCACCTTC	CASSQERVLRGGFTF
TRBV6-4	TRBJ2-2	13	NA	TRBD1	TGTGCCAGCAGGGGACAGGGGTCCGGGGAGCTGTTTTTT	CASRGQGSGELFF
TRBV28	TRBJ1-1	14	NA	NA	TGTGCCAGCACCCCTTCAGGACAGCTTGGTCGAGCTTTCTTT	CASTPSGQLGRAFF
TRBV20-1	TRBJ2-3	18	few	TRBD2	TGCAGTGCTAGATCCGCGGCAGGACTAGCGGGAGGCACAGATACGCAGTATTTT	CSARSAAGLAGGTDTQYF
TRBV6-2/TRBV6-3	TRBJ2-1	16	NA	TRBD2	TGTGCCAGCAGTTACCCGACTAGCGGGAGTAGGAATGAGCAGTTCTTC	CASSYPTSGSRNEQFF
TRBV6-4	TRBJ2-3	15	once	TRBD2	TGTGCCAGCAGTGAGGAGCGGGGAGGCACAGATACGCAGTATTTT	CASSEERGGTDTQYF
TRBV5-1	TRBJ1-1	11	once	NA	TGCGCCAGCGGGGAAGGCGCTGAAGCTTTCTTT	CASGEGAEAFF
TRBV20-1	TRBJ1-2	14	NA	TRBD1	TGCAGTGCCAAAAGTGGACAGGGGGCCTTTGGCTACACCTTC	CSAKSGQGAFGYTF
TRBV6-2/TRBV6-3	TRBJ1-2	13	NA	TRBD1	TGTGCCAGCAGACAAGACAGGGGAGGTGGCTACACCTTC	CASRQDRGGGYTF
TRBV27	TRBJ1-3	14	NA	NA	TGTGCCAGCAGACAGGGTTACTCTGGAAACACCATATATTTT	CASRQGYSGNTIYF
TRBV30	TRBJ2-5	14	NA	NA	TGTGCCTGGAGTGTACGGCGGGCCCAAGAGACCCAGTACTTC	CAWSVRRAQETQYF
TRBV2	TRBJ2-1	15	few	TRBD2	TGTGCCAGCAGCTCGGGACTAGCGGGAGGGAATGAGCAGTTCTTC	CASSSGLAGGNEQFF
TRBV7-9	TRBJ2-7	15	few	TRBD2	TGTGCCAGCAGCTTATTGACTAGCGGGCTGTACGAGCAGTACTTC	CASSLLTSGLYEQYF
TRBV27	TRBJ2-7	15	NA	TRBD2	TGTGCCAGCAGACGGACTAGCGGGAGCTCCTACGAGCAGTACTTC	CASRRTSGSSYEQYF
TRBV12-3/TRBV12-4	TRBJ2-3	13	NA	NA	TGTGCCAGCAGTGTACCCGAAACAGATACGCAGTATTTT	CASSVPETDTQYF
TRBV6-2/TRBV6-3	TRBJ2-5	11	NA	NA	TGTGCCAGCAGTTACGGCGAGACCCAGTACTTC	CASSYGETQYF
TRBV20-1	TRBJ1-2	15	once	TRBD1	TGCAGTGCTAGCCCAGAGAGCAGGGGGCGGGGTGGCTACACCTTC	CSASPESRGRGGYTF
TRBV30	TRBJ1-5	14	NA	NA	TGTGCCTGGAGTGCCCAGGGCTGGAATCAGCCCCAGCATTTT	CAWSAQGWNQPQHF
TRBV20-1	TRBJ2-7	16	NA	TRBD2	TGCAGTGCTAGCCCCCCCGGGACTAGCGGCTACTACGAGCAGTACTTC	CSASPPGTSGYYEQYF
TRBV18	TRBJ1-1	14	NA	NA	TGTGCCAGCTCACCACGGGAATCCGACACTGAAGCTTTCTTT	CASSPRESDTEAFF
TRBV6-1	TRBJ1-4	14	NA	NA	TGTGCCAGCAGTGAAAGCCAGGGAGTGGAAAAACTGTTTTTT	CASSESQGVEKLFF
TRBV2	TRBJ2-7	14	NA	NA	TGTGCCAGCAGTGAATCGGGAACTACCTACGAGCAGTACTTC	CASSESGTTYEQYF
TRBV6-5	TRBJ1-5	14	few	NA	TGTGCCAGCAGTTACGGCGTGGGCAATCAGCCCCAGCATTTT	CASSYGVGNQPQHF
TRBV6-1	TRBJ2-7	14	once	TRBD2	TGTGCCAGCTTGCTTAGCGGGAGTACCTACGAGCAGTACTTC	CASLLSGSTYEQYF
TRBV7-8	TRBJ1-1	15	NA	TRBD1	TGTGCCAGCAGCTTAGGACAGGGCTATAACACTGAAGCTTTCTTT	CASSLGQGYNTEAFF
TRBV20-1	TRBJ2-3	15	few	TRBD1	TGCAGTGCTAGAATGATGGGACAGGGGACAGATACGCAGTATTTT	CSARMMGQGTDTQYF
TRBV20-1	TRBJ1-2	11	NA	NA	TGCAGTGCCCTCGGAGGCTATGGCTACACCTTC	CSALGGYGYTF
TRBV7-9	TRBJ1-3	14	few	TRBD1	TGTGCCAGCACCCTGGGAGGGGGCAGGAACACCATATATTTT	CASTLGGGRNTIYF
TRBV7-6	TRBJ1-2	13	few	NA	TGTGCCAGCAGCTTAGACAGGGCTGGTGGCTACACCTTC	CASSLDRAGGYTF